These T cell receptor beta chains were read from a single sample in a study of T cells in tumors after PD-1 blockade. Clones were read by immunoSEQ multiplex PCR, and TCRdb kept only the in-frame ones, dropping some. The sample lists approximately 47,000 clones; roughly 80% were seen once. Sequencing used PBMCs, obtained before anti-PD-1 treatment. Receptors were obtained from a human donor with basal cell carcinoma. CDR3s include the opening cysteine and the closing phenylalanine or tryptophan. A D gene is named only where the DNA matches it firmly. For some rows the clone size is stated as once, few or many, or as a class when expanded; others skip it.

D gene	V gene	clone size	J gene	CDR3 protein	CDR3 DNA
TRBD1	TRBV25-1	-	TRBJ2-6	CASTSGTGTSGANVLTF	TGTGCCAGTACTTCCGGGACAGGGACATCTGGGGCCAACGTCCTGACTTTC
TRBD1	TRBV11-2	medium-sized	TRBJ1-1	CASSPAFDRGPGATEAFF	TGTGCCAGCAGCCCCGCTTTTGACAGGGGGCCCGGTGCCACTGAAGCTTTCTTT
-	TRBV18	-	TRBJ1-1	CASSREQENTEAFF	TGTGCCAGCTCCAGGGAACAGGAGAACACTGAAGCTTTCTTT
TRBD1	TRBV7-2	-	TRBJ1-1	CASSFTGAGPEAFF	TGTGCCAGCAGCTTCACAGGGGCTGGCCCTGAAGCTTTCTTT
TRBD1	TRBV24-1	-	TRBJ2-3	CATSDLRQGAGTDTQYF	TGTGCCACCAGTGATTTGCGGCAGGGGGCCGGCACAGATACGCAGTATTTT
-	TRBV4-2	-	TRBJ1-2	CASSQEGSGHPAGFYGYTF	TGTGCCAGCAGCCAAGAAGGGTCGGGACACCCAGCGGGGTTCTATGGCTACACCTTC
-	TRBV19	-	TRBJ2-1	CASSISPLNEQFF	TGTGCCAGTAGTATAAGCCCACTTAATGAGCAGTTCTTC
TRBD1	TRBV19	-	TRBJ1-5	CASDRGSNQPQHF	TGTGCCAGTGACAGGGGAAGCAATCAGCCCCAGCATTTT
TRBD2	TRBV10-3	-	TRBJ2-3	CAITPGSGGFTTDTQYF	TGTGCCATCACCCCCGGCAGCGGGGGGTTCACCACAGATACGCAGTATTTT
-	TRBV25-1	-	TRBJ2-7	CASSGLYTNTYEQYF	TGTGCCAGCAGTGGGCTCTACACAAACACCTACGAGCAGTACTTC
-	TRBV7-9	once	TRBJ2-5	CASSFPVAQETQYF	TGTGCCAGCAGCTTCCCGGTGGCTCAAGAGACCCAGTACTTC
-	TRBV10-3	-	TRBJ1-2	CAISEPTDTYRGYGYTF	TGTGCCATCAGTGAGCCCACAGATACCTATAGGGGCTATGGCTACACCTTC
-	TRBV3-1/TRBV3-2	-	TRBJ2-3	CASSQEGGGNTQYF	TGTGCCAGCAGCCAAGAGGGGGGCGGGAATACGCAGTATTTT
-	TRBV5-1	-	TRBJ2-2	CASSSAAGQNTGELFF	TGCGCCAGCAGCTCAGCGGCAGGTCAGAACACCGGGGAGCTGTTTTTT
-	TRBV29-1	-	TRBJ2-5	CSVENRAGETQYF	TGCAGCGTTGAAAACAGGGCAGGGGAGACCCAGTACTTC
-	TRBV3-1/TRBV3-2	-	TRBJ2-2	CASSQAPDTGELFF	TGTGCCAGCAGCCAAGCACCAGACACCGGGGAGCTGTTTTTT
TRBD1	TRBV19	few	TRBJ2-2	CASSRMTGGAGTGELFF	TGTGCCAGTAGCCGGATGACAGGGGGCGCAGGGACCGGGGAGCTGTTTTTT
-	TRBV3-1/TRBV3-2	-	TRBJ2-2	CASSHAGGELFF	TGTGCCAGTAGCCACGCAGGGGGGGAGCTGTTTTTT
-	TRBV10-3	-	TRBJ2-1	CAIEIATKQFF	TGTGCCATCGAAATCGCGACAAAGCAGTTCTTC
TRBD1	TRBV30	-	TRBJ1-1	CAWSVRQWTGGTEAFF	TGTGCCTGGAGTGTACGCCAGTGGACAGGGGGCACTGAAGCTTTCTTT
TRBD1	TRBV7-8	-	TRBJ1-2	CASSSKQGAYGYTF	TGTGCCAGCAGCTCCAAACAGGGGGCCTATGGCTACACCTTC
-	TRBV12-3/TRBV12-4	-	TRBJ2-7	CASSGDNAYEQYF	TGTGCCAGCAGTGGAGACAATGCCTACGAGCAGTACTTC
TRBD2	TRBV10-3	-	TRBJ2-3	CAISESGLADTDTQYF	TGTGCCATCAGTGAGTCCGGACTAGCGGACACAGATACGCAGTATTTT
TRBD2	TRBV7-2	-	TRBJ2-2	CASSWGLASGELFF	TGTGCCAGCAGCTGGGGACTAGCCTCCGGGGAGCTGTTTTTT
TRBD2	TRBV27	-	TRBJ2-3	CASSIGTSGGAPYF	TGTGCCAGCAGTATAGGGACTAGCGGGGGGGCCCCGTATTTT
TRBD2	TRBV6-1	-	TRBJ2-1	CASSEALAGGQFF	TGTGCCAGCAGTGAAGCGCTAGCGGGAGGGCAGTTCTTC
-	TRBV25-1	-	TRBJ2-3	CASSSGRTQYF	TGTGCCAGCTCTTCGGGGCGTACGCAGTATTTT
-	TRBV10-3	once	TRBJ2-3	CAISDPGGGADTQYF	TGTGCCATCAGTGATCCCGGGGGCGGTGCAGATACGCAGTATTTT
-	TRBV5-6	-	TRBJ1-1	CASSSLYTEAFF	TGTGCCAGCAGCTCCCTTTACACTGAAGCTTTCTTT
-	TRBV13	-	TRBJ2-5	CASSPTDSRGTQYF	TGTGCCAGCAGCCCCACGGACTCGCGGGGGACCCAGTACTTC
TRBD2	TRBV7-6	-	TRBJ2-2	CASSIGGSGELFF	TGTGCCAGCAGCATCGGGGGGTCCGGGGAGCTGTTTTTT
-	TRBV14	-	TRBJ2-3	CASSQEGWGADTQYF	TGTGCCAGCAGCCAAGAGGGGTGGGGCGCAGATACGCAGTATTTT
-	TRBV5-6	few	TRBJ2-7	CASSSLPTYEQYF	TGTGCCAGCAGCTCACTTCCGACCTACGAGCAGTACTTC
-	TRBV2	-	TRBJ2-2	CASEIGSSTGELFF	TGTGCCAGCGAGATCGGATCCTCCACCGGGGAGCTGTTTTTT
-	TRBV2	-	TRBJ1-1	CASRGVDRNTEAFF	TGTGCCAGCAGGGGGGTAGACAGGAACACTGAAGCTTTCTTT
-	TRBV6-4	-	TRBJ1-6	CASSVGGEGSPLHF	TGTGCCAGCAGTGTGGGGGGCGAGGGTTCACCCCTCCACTTT
TRBD2	TRBV5-1	-	TRBJ2-2	CASSQLAGSTGELFF	TGCGCCAGCAGCCAATTAGCGGGGAGCACCGGGGAGCTGTTTTTT
-	TRBV6-1	few	TRBJ1-6	CASSERSPLHF	TGTGCCAGCAGTGAACGTTCACCCCTCCACTTT
-	TRBV5-1	-	TRBJ1-4	CASRESPLYEKLFF	TGCGCCAGCAGGGAGTCCCCGTTGTATGAAAAACTGTTTTTT
TRBD1	TRBV7-6	-	TRBJ2-5	CASSSSQGGLGKTQYF	TGTGCCAGCAGCTCCTCACAGGGGGGCCTAGGAAAGACCCAGTACTTC
-	TRBV24-1	-	TRBJ2-5	CATSDNRLGQETQYF	TGTGCCACCAGTGACAACAGGCTGGGGCAAGAGACCCAGTACTTC
-	TRBV11-3	-	TRBJ1-6	CASSQDGTNSPLHF	TGTGCCAGCAGCCAGGACGGGACGAATTCACCCCTCCACTTT
TRBD1	TRBV6-5	once	TRBJ2-3	CASRRDRASTDTQYF	TGTGCCAGCAGAAGGGACAGGGCTAGCACAGATACGCAGTATTTT
TRBD1	TRBV7-2	-	TRBJ1-3	CASSFGDRGRNTIYF	TGTGCCAGCAGCTTTGGGGACAGGGGGCGTAACACCATATATTTT
-	TRBV10-3	-	TRBJ2-3	CAISGVADTQYF	TGTGCCATCAGTGGGGTGGCAGATACGCAGTATTTT
-	TRBV16	-	TRBJ1-1	CASSLLGQDTEAFF	TGTGCCAGCAGCCTCCTAGGGCAGGACACTGAAGCTTTCTTT
-	TRBV2	-	TRBJ1-5	CASSEIGSNQPQHF	TGTGCCAGCAGTGAAATAGGGAGCAATCAGCCCCAGCATTTT
-	TRBV7-8	few	TRBJ2-5	CASRDELGTQYF	TGTGCCAGCAGGGATGAGCTGGGGACCCAGTACTTC
TRBD1	TRBV19	-	TRBJ1-2	CASSISQGAYGYTF	TGTGCCAGTAGTATATCGCAGGGGGCCTATGGCTACACCTTC
-	TRBV27	few	TRBJ2-7	CASSLSLGTSVSYEQYF	TGTGCCAGCAGTTTATCGCTTGGGACCTCAGTCTCCTACGAGCAGTACTTC
TRBD1	TRBV2	once	TRBJ1-2	CASSGQGSDYGYTF	TGTGCCAGCAGCGGACAGGGCTCAGACTATGGCTACACCTTC
-	TRBV10-1	few	TRBJ2-7	CASSERVSGIHEQYF	TGCGCCAGCAGTGAGCGGGTATCGGGGATCCACGAGCAGTACTTC
TRBD1	TRBV18	-	TRBJ2-7	CASSRDSPYEQYF	TGTGCCAGCTCAAGGGACAGCCCCTACGAGCAGTACTTC
-	TRBV5-4	few	TRBJ1-2	CASSVGTRQGYTF	TGTGCCAGCAGCGTCGGGACCCGGCAGGGCTACACCTTC